The 32 T cell receptor beta chains below all came from one sample that was sequenced in a study of T cells after posttransplantation cyclophosphamide. Some clones are missing from TCRdb's copy, which holds only in-frame ones; the method was immunoSEQ multiplex PCR. The sample has about 14,000 clones, 65% to 85% seen once. Sequencing was done on a sample of memory CD4+ T cells sorted from PBMCs. These receptors came from a man aged 50-60 years.

The rearrangement joins TRBV19 to TRBJ1-2, with TRBD1 as a possible D gene (5 bases). Germline V lookup: CDR1 LNHDA, CDR2 SQIVND (reference sequence). This CDR3 comprises 12 residues. The V gene lost 5 bases and the J gene lost 8 bases, with 12 bases spanning the gap. DNA of the CDR3: TGTGCCAGTAGTTTCTTAGGGGTCGGCTACACCTTC. Translating gives CASSFLGVGYTF.

The chain uses TRBV30 and TRBJ2-1; TRBD2 might be the D (5 bases). The V end was cut by 5 bases, the J end by 7 bases, with 18 bases between. CDR1 GTSNPN and CDR2 SVGIG come from the germline V gene (reference sequence). The CDR3 covers 14 residues. In nucleotides, the CDR3 is TGTGCCTGGTCCCAGCTGACTACATGGAATGAGCAGTTCTTC. Translating gives CAWSQLTTWNEQFF.

The chain recombines TRBV19 with TRBJ1-4; D remains unclear. V was clipped by 2 bases and J by 5 bases, with 18 bases between them. The CDR3 loop spans 17 amino acids. The germline CDR1 and CDR2 sequences are LNHDA and SQIVND (reference sequence). CDR3 amino acids: CASSILGMGARNEKLFF. In DNA form, the CDR3 reads TGTGCCAGTAGTATATTGGGAATGGGAGCCCGAAATGAAAAACTGTTTTTT.

The chain is built from TRBV18 and TRBJ1-2; no firm D call. The germline V gene has CDR1 KGHSH and CDR2 LQKENI. CDR3 size: 12 residues. V gave up 3 bases and J gave up 5 bases, with 7 bases separating them. The CDR3 bases are TGTGCCAGCTCACCCGGGGAGTATGGCTACACCTTC. This sequence encodes CASSPGEYGYTF.

The chain joins TRBV9 to TRBJ2-6; 8 bases match TRBD2. Germline lookup yields CDR1 SGDLS and CDR2 YYNGEE. The trim removed 0 bases at V and 2 bases at J, leaving 7 bases unmatched. The CDR3 length is 18 residues. CDR3 bases: TGTGCCAGCAGCGTAGATCCTGCCGGGGGGGCTGGGGCCAACGTCCTGACTTTC. This gives the protein CASSVDPAGGAGANVLTF.

This clone was seen once. V is TRBV7-6 and J is TRBJ1-1; D might be TRBD1 (6 bases). The V gene lost 4 bases and the J gene lost 4 bases, with 13 bases spanning the gap. The CDR3 consists of 14 residues. The germline V gene encodes CDR1 SGHVS and CDR2 FNYEAQ. The CDR3: CASSSGQRVTEAFF. In nucleotides, the CDR3 is TGTGCCAGCAGCTCAGGACAGAGGGTCACTGAAGCTTTCTTT. Complete variable domain (other parts from reference TRBV7-6 and TRBJ1-1): GAGVSQSPRYKVTKRGQDVALRCDPISGHVSLYWYRQALGQGPEFLTYFNYEAQQDKSGLPNDRFSAERPEGSISTLTIQRTEQRDSAMYRCASSSGQRVTEAFFGQGTRLTVV.

The chain combines TRBV2 with TRBJ2-3, with a tentative D call TRBD2 (5 bases). The CDR3 loop spans 13 amino acids. The V and J ends lost 3 bases and 3 bases respectively, with 7 bases between them. CDR1 SNHLY and CDR2 FYNNEI come from the germline V gene. Here the CDR3 reads CASSDGVTDTQYF. In DNA form, the CDR3 reads TGTGCCAGCAGTGACGGGGTAACAGATACGCAGTATTTT.

This clone appeared a single time. The chain carries TRBV14 and TRBJ2-7; no definite D call. Germline-derived CDR1 and CDR2 are SGHDN and FVKESK. CDR3 size: 13 residues. V lost 4 bases, J lost 1 base, and 8 bases lay in between. CDR3 DNA sequence: TGTGCCAGCAGCCTACCCGGTTCCTACGAGCAGTACTTC. It specifies CASSLPGSYEQYF.

The chain combines TRBV6-5 with TRBJ2-2, with D hard to call. The V end was cut by 6 bases, the J end by 7 bases, with 15 bases between. The germline gives CDR1 MNHEY, CDR2 SVGAGI. The CDR3 spans 14 residues. CDR3 region: CASSLLGTRGELFF. CDR3 in DNA: TGTGCCAGCAGCCTCCTAGGAACCCGCGGGGAGCTGTTTTTT.

The V gene is TRBV11-2, the J gene TRBJ2-7; TRBD1 aligns across 8 bases. Germline assignment: CDR1 SGHAT and CDR2 FQNNGV. Trimming removed 5 bases from V and 0 bases from J; junction bases left unmatched: 3. CDR3 size: 14 residues. CDR3 loop: CASSRTGSSYEQYF. In nucleotides, the CDR3 is TGTGCCAGCAGCCGGACAGGGAGCTCCTACGAGCAGTACTTC. Full variable domain (remainder filled in from reference TRBV11-2 and TRBJ2-7): EAGVAQSPRYKIIEKRQSVAFWCNPISGHATLYWYQQILGQGPKLLIQFQNNGVVDDSQLPKDRFSAERLKGVDSTLKIQPAKLEDSAVYLCASSRTGSSYEQYFGPGTRLTVT.

Worth noting for this clone: The junction shows a germline mismatch at one end, possibly a read error. Other DNA sequences in this sample translate to the same CDR3. The chain carries TRBV5-1 and TRBJ1-1, with D possibly TRBD1 on 5 matching bases. The CDR3 length is 14 residues. From germline, CDR1 is SGHRS and CDR2 YFSETQ. This CDR3 reads CASSTQTVNTEAFF. The DNA of the CDR3 is TGCGCCAGCAGCACTCAGACAGTGAATACTGAAGCTTTCTTT.

The chain joins TRBV5-1 to TRBJ2-5; TRBD2 aligns across 7 bases. Germline lookup yields CDR1 SGHRS and CDR2 YFSETQ. V lost 5 bases and J lost 5; bases outside the gene matches: 6. This CDR3 spans 13 amino acids. The DNA for the CDR3 is TGCGCCAGCAGGTACGGGACTACGGAGACCCAGTACTTC. Its protein is CASRYGTTETQYF.

CDR3 in amino acids: CASSAGTGLNTEAFF. CDR3 bases: TGTGCCAGCAGCGCCGGGACAGGGTTGAACACTGAAGCTTTCTTT. V usage is TRBV9 and J usage is TRBJ1-1, with 9 positions matching TRBD1. The J segment lost 0 bases and the V segment lost 3 bases, leaving 3 bases of the junction unmatched. This CDR3 comprises 15 residues. From germline, CDR1 is SGDLS and CDR2 YYNGEE.

J is TRBJ2-2 and V is TRBV15, with a tentative D call TRBD2 (5 bases). CDR1 and CDR2 (germline): LNHNV, YYDKDF (reference sequence). Trimming cost V 0 bases and J 9 bases, with 11 bases left between them. CDR3 size: 14 residues. CDR3 sequence (DNA): TGTGCCACCAGCAGAGAAAGGAGAGGGAGGGAGCTGTTTTTT. Its translation: CATSRERRGRELFF. The entire variable domain, with the rest obtained from reference TRBV15 and TRBJ2-2, is as follows: DAMVIQNPRYQVTQFGKPVTLSCSQTLNHNVMYWYQQKSSQAPKLLFHYYDKDFNNEADTPDNFQSRRPNTSFCFLDIRSPGLGDTAMYLCATSRERRGRELFFGEGSRLTVL.

The CDR3 sequence: CASSAGTRGSDTQYF. Written as DNA, the CDR3 is TGCGCCAGCAGCGCTGGGACTAGAGGCTCAGATACGCAGTATTTT. The chain uses TRBV5-1 and TRBJ2-3; 8 bases match TRBD2. The CDR3 totals 15 residues. CDR1 and CDR2 (germline): SGHRS, YFSETQ. V was clipped by 4 bases and J by 4 bases; unmatched bases: 8.

The rearrangement uses TRBV28 and TRBJ1-1; D might be TRBD1 (6 bases). Trimming left V 1 base short and J 5 bases short, with 17 bases between. The CDR3 contains 16 residues. Germline V gene lookup returns CDR1 MDHEN and CDR2 SYDVKM. This chain's CDR3 is CASSLFGRSGVTEAFF. As DNA, the CDR3 is TGTGCCAGCAGTTTATTTGGCCGGTCAGGGGTAACTGAAGCTTTCTTT.

The J gene is TRBJ2-3, the V gene TRBV20-1, with TRBD2 as a possible D gene (5 bases). The CDR3 consists of 11 residues. V dropped 4 bases and J dropped 6 bases, with 8 bases sitting between them. Germline-derived CDR1 and CDR2 are DFQATT and SNEGSKA (reference sequence). In DNA form, the CDR3 reads TGCAGTGCTAATAAGCGGGATACGCAGTATTTT. It specifies CSANKRDTQYF.

The chain has TRBV6-5 and TRBJ2-7; 9 nucleotides match TRBD2. CDR3 length equals 13 residues. Trimming removed 9 bases from V and 4 bases from J; junction bases left unmatched: 7. Germline V gives CDR1 MNHEY, CDR2 SVGAGI. CDR3 loop: CASRASGNYEQYF. CDR3 sequence (DNA): TGTGCCAGTCGGGCTAGCGGGAATTACGAGCAGTACTTC.

The chain joins TRBV7-3 to TRBJ2-1; TRBD2 matches at 9 bases. With V trimmed by 6 bases and J by 5 bases, 8 bases remained unmatched. The CDR3 loop spans 15 amino acids. CDR1 is SGHTA and CDR2 is FQGTGA in the germline V gene. Here the CDR3 reads CASSPQRGADNEQFF. Written as DNA, the CDR3 is TGTGCCAGCAGTCCTCAGCGGGGGGCTGACAATGAGCAGTTCTTC.

The V call is TRBV2, the J call TRBJ2-7; perhaps TRBD1 as D (5 bases). The CDR3 extends over 14 amino acids. Per germline, CDR1 SNHLY and CDR2 FYNNEI. The V end lost 8 bases, the J end lost 3 bases, and 17 bases lay between the germline ends. The CDR3 nucleotides are TGTGCCAGCCGATACAGGATCGGCCACTACGAGCAGTACTTC. Protein product: CASRYRIGHYEQYF.

This clone was counted a few times. The chain combines TRBV10-3 with TRBJ2-7; D may be TRBD1 (6 bases). The CDR3 loop spans 15 amino acids. Trimming stripped 8 bases from V and 2 bases from J, with 19 bases between. CDR1 is ENHRY and CDR2 is SYGVKD in the germline V gene. The CDR3 DNA reads TGTGCCATCGAGGGGGATAGGGGAACTGCCTACGAGCAGTACTTC. Its protein product is CAIEGDRGTAYEQYF.

In this sample, this clone turned up once. The chain joins TRBV19 to TRBJ2-5; possibly TRBD1 for D (5 bases). CDR3 size: 13 residues. V was shortened by 5 bases and J by 4 bases, with 11 bases between the two germline ends. Per germline, CDR1 LNHDA and CDR2 SQIVND (reference sequence). The CDR3 sequence: CASSLGLRETQYF. The CDR3 bases are TGTGCCAGTAGTTTGGGGCTTCGAGAGACCCAGTACTTC.

The chain couples TRBV18 to TRBJ2-7, with D perhaps TRBD1 (5 bases). CDR1 KGHSH and CDR2 LQKENI come from the germline V gene. Trimming pared 3 bases from V and 5 bases from J, leaving 14 bases between. The CDR3 runs 14 residues. The CDR3 here is CASSPGDSGNEQYF. The DNA for the CDR3 is TGTGCCAGCTCACCCGGAGACAGTGGGAACGAGCAGTACTTC.

The chain recombines TRBV27 with TRBJ1-2; the D gene is possibly TRBD1 (5 bases). CDR1 and CDR2 (germline): MNHEY, SMNVEV (reference sequence). The CDR3 consists of 15 residues. V was clipped by 7 bases and J by 2 bases, with 17 bases between them. CDR3 DNA sequence: TGTGCCAGCACCAATTCGTATACAGGCAACTATGGCTACACCTTC. Translation: CASTNSYTGNYGYTF.

The chain employs TRBV18 and TRBJ2-5; possible D gene TRBD1, 5 bases. The CDR3 contains 12 residues. The V and J ends lost 2 bases and 9 bases respectively, with 10 bases between them. Germline-derived CDR1 and CDR2 are KGHSH and LQKENI. CDR3 amino acids: CASSPDSMAQYF. Written as DNA, the CDR3 is TGTGCCAGCTCACCAGACAGCATGGCCCAGTACTTC.

The chain joins TRBV5-1 to TRBJ1-1; 7 bases are a match to TRBD1. Germline CDR1 and CDR2: SGHRS and YFSETQ. After removal of 4 bases from V and 4 bases from J, the junction contained 7 bases not matched to a gene. The CDR3 loop spans 14 amino acids. CDR3 residues: CASSADRPPTEAFF. The CDR3 nucleotides read TGCGCCAGCAGCGCGGACAGGCCCCCCACTGAAGCTTTCTTT.

Worth noting for this clone: The same CDR3 is also encoded by other DNA sequences in this sample. The chain couples TRBV11-2 to TRBJ1-1; 7 bases match TRBD1. This CDR3 has 15 residues. CDR1 and CDR2 from the germline V gene are SGHAT and FQNNGV. Losses at the gene ends were 5 bases for V and 2 bases for J; bases not matched to a gene: 8. The CDR3 loop is CASSTPRGVNTEAFF. The CDR3 DNA is TGTGCCAGCAGCACCCCCAGGGGGGTAAACACTGAAGCTTTCTTT. Based on the CDR3 plus reference TRBV11-2 and TRBJ1-1, the full variable domain is EAGVAQSPRYKIIEKRQSVAFWCNPISGHATLYWYQQILGQGPKLLIQFQNNGVVDDSQLPKDRFSAERLKGVDSTLKIQPAKLEDSAVYLCASSTPRGVNTEAFFGQGTRLTVV.

This clone was detected only a few times. This sequence joins TRBV7-8 and TRBJ1-5; TRBD1 might be the D (6 bases). Trimming removed 4 bases at V and 0 bases at J, with 19 bases between. This CDR3 is built from 18 residues. Per germline, CDR1 SGHVS and CDR2 FQNEAQ. The CDR3 region is CASSSVRAYRVSNQPQHF. For the CDR3, the DNA is TGTGCCAGCAGCTCAGTTCGGGCGTACAGGGTTAGCAATCAGCCCCAGCATTTT.

The chain joins TRBV18 to TRBJ1-4, with D uncertain. CDR3 length: 13 residues. Germline CDR1 reads KGHSH; CDR2 reads LQKENI. V was shortened by 7 bases and J by 7 bases, with 13 bases between the two germline ends. For the CDR3, the DNA is TGTGCCAGCTTAAACAGCTTAGGTGAAAAACTGTTTTTT. Protein product: CASLNSLGEKLFF.

Only a few counts were recorded for this clone. V gene TRBV10-3 combines with J gene TRBJ2-5, with D possibly matching TRBD1 (5 bases). Per the germline V gene, CDR1 is ENHRY and CDR2 is SYGVKD. The CDR3 is made up of 12 amino acids. The V end was cut by 4 bases, the J end by 5 bases, with 8 bases between. The CDR3 nucleotides are TGTGCCATCAGTGGGCAGGGCGAGACCCAGTACTTC. Protein: CAISGQGETQYF.

This clone was detected only a few times. J is TRBJ2-5 and V is TRBV5-4, with D perhaps matching TRBD2 (6 bases). The CDR3 length is 14 residues. V was cut by 0 bases and J by 9 bases, with 15 bases left in between. Germline assignment: CDR1 SGHNT and CDR2 YYREEE (reference sequence). CDR3 residues: CASSLAGRGGAQYF. CDR3 coding DNA: TGTGCCAGCAGCTTGGCCGGGAGAGGCGGGGCCCAGTACTTC.

The chain is built from TRBV28 and TRBJ2-5; no definite D call. The CDR3 is 13 amino acids. Between the trimmed V and J ends, which lost 6 bases and 5 bases, there was a span of 13 bases. From germline, CDR1 is MDHEN and CDR2 SYDVKM. CDR3 in DNA: TGTGCCAGCAGAGATATCGGTCGGGAGACCCAGTACTTC. It encodes CASRDIGRETQYF.